This T cell receptor beta chain was obtained from a study of blood T cell repertoires in COVID-19. As for the study in general: Acute-phase and convalescent COVID-19 samples originated in the United States, Italy and Spain.

The germline gives CDR1 SGHRS, CDR2 YFSETQ. The CDR3 is made up of 14 amino acids. V lost 4 bases and J 1 base, leaving 6 bases between the germline ends. As originally analysed: It was from reference gene primer amplification that nucleated cell counts were estimated. The protocol was immunoSEQ multiplex PCR, while the TCRdb copy is restricted to in-frame clones and leaves out a portion. That table supplies the V and J calls and clone size; D and trimming were determined from the DNA. The data show about 230,000 clones, roughly 90% seen once. The sequenced material came from PBMCs or T cells enriched from blood (not recorded which). The origin of this receptor is a woman aged 25 to 39 with acute COVID-19. The J gene is TRBJ2-6, the V gene TRBV5-1; tentative D call: TRBD2 (6 bases). CDR3 protein: CASSGGSGANVLTF. As DNA, the CDR3 is TGCGCCAGCAGCGGGGGGTCTGGGGCCAACGTCCTGACTTTC.